These 8 T cell receptor beta chains came from one sample sequenced in a study of PD-L1 blockade in urothelial cancer (dated by TCRdb to about 2017). Receptor amplification or capture employed the immunoSEQ multiplex PCR assay. TCRdb obtained this table from immuneACCESS and retained in-frame rearrangements with V and J assigned. These tables miss some clones; where compared with another copy, unresolved V genes account for less than half of the shortfall, and the remainder is unexplained. The sample table holds about 100,000 clones, of which over 80% were seen once. The ten largest account for just over 0.9% of the sample. Sequencing used PBMCs, obtained around atezolizumab (anti-PD-L1) treatment. These receptors were collected from a woman older than 75 with urothelial cancer.

The rearrangement joins TRBV30 to TRBJ2-5, with TRBD1 matching 8 bases. The CDR3 is 15 amino acids. J gave up 5 bases and V 0 bases, and 8 bases lay outside the gene matches. In germline, CDR1 is GTSNPN, CDR2 SVGIG (reference sequence). The CDR3 protein is CAWSVGRGLRETQYF. DNA for the CDR3: TGTGCCTGGAGTGTGGGCAGGGGGCTAAGGGAGACCCAGTACTTC.

The V and J genes are TRBV7-8 and TRBJ2-7; 12 positions match TRBD2. Per germline, CDR1 SGHVS and CDR2 FQNEAQ. The V gene end was trimmed by 4 bases and the J gene end by 6 bases; junction bases not matched to a gene: 7. The CDR3 has 15 residues. In DNA form, the CDR3 reads TGTGCCAGCAGCTCCCAGACTAGCGGGAGAGGCGAGCAGTACTTC. This codes for CASSSQTSGRGEQYF. Using reference TRBV7-8 and TRBJ2-7 for the parts outside the CDR3, the full variable domain is GAGVSQSPRYKVAKRGQDVALRCDPISGHVSLFWYQQALGQGPEFLTYFQNEAQLDKSGLPSDRFFAERPEGSVSTLKIQRTQQEDSAVYLCASSSQTSGRGEQYFGPGTRLTVT.

The chain combines TRBV5-4 with TRBJ2-3; D may be TRBD1 (5 bases). In germline, CDR1 is SGHNT, CDR2 YYREEE (reference sequence). The CDR3 has 15 amino acids. V dropped 4 bases and J dropped 1 base, with 13 bases sitting between them. The chain's CDR3 is CASSPTLGGTDTQYF. The DNA for the CDR3 is TGTGCCAGCAGCCCTACCTTAGGGGGCACAGATACGCAGTATTTT.

The chain joins TRBV20-1 to TRBJ1-2; possibly TRBD1 for D (5 bases). The CDR3 runs 11 residues. Germline lookup yields CDR1 DFQATT and CDR2 SNEGSKA (reference sequence). Trimming stripped 6 bases from V and 5 bases from J, with 10 bases between. The CDR3 coding sequence is TGCAGTGCGGGGGGTTGGTATGGCTACACCTTC. Protein sequence: CSAGGWYGYTF.

The chain combines TRBV28 with TRBJ2-6; TRBD2 matches at 7 bases. Per the germline V gene, CDR1 is MDHEN and CDR2 is SYDVKM. J was trimmed by 0 bases and V by 5 bases; bases with no gene match: 19. The CDR3 contains 21 residues. CDR3 sequence reads: CASSPTSSKPIGVSGANVLTF. In DNA form, the CDR3 reads TGTGCCAGCAGTCCGACTAGCTCGAAACCAATAGGAGTCTCTGGGGCCAACGTCCTGACTTTC.

This clone was seen once. The chain has TRBV28 and TRBJ1-2; D uncertain. There are 11 residues in the CDR3. CDR1 is MDHEN, CDR2 SYDVKM, per germline. The germline V and J ends were trimmed by 6 bases and 8 bases, with 10 bases remaining between them. DNA of the CDR3: TGTGCCAGCAGACTACCCAGCGGCTACACCTTC. Protein product: CASRLPSGYTF.

The CDR3 DNA reads as TGTGCCAGCAGCTTAAAGGGGGAAGTGGGCACTGAAGCTTTCTTT. Amino acids: CASSLKGEVGTEAFF. The rearrangement joins TRBV5-6 to TRBJ1-1; tentatively, D is TRBD1 (6 bases). V was pared by 2 bases and J by 4 bases, with 15 bases between. There are 15 residues in the CDR3. The germline gives CDR1 SGHDT, CDR2 YYEEEE.

V and J are TRBV28 and TRBJ1-2, with D possibly being TRBD1 (5 bases). The CDR3 loop spans 14 amino acids. Germline CDR1 and CDR2: MDHEN and SYDVKM. The germline V and J ends were trimmed by 3 bases and 3 bases, with 11 bases remaining between them. For the CDR3, the DNA is TGTGCCAGCAGTTTGGCCAGGGAGGACTATGGCTACACCTTC. As protein: CASSLAREDYGYTF.